A selection of T cell receptor beta chains follows, all from one sample in a study of CD8+CD57+ T cells in acquired aplastic anemia. TCRdb reprocessed the reads via MiXCR and lists one record per CDR3 protein. The profile shows some 200,000 distinct CDR3 sequences, 55% to 65% of them singletons. Sequencing was carried out using sorted CD4+, CD8+, or CD8+CD57+ T cells (not recorded which) from PBMCs. Receptors originate from a human donor with aplastic anemia. Both conserved end residues are part of each CDR3.

v_call cdr3_aa
TRBV25-1 CASSGRISNTGELFF
TRBV24-1 CATSDPGGSSYNEQFF
TRBV12-3/TRBV12-4 CASSFLWGIPPRGAGFPLFYEQYF
TRBV7-2 CASSSRGEPNYGYTF
TRBV20-1 CSVELMREGWGETQYF
TRBV5-1 CASSGQGLAGAGPYEQYF
TRBV19 CASSKGRTGELFF
TRBV9 CASSVGIGEGYTF
TRBV29-1 CSLRDRGMNTEAFF
TRBV4-1 CASSLGEGKSPLHF
TRBV20-1 CSAWGNGYTF
TRBV25-1 CASSWAGGEETQYF
TRBV2 CASGGNKLFF